Shown below are 27 T cell receptor beta chains from a single sample sequenced in a study of blood T cells in healthy people across ages. Primed by a sample-barcoded 5' primer and a J-beta primer mix, a second PCR proceeded for about 6 to 12 cycles. TCRdb re-called the 5' RACE reads with MiXCR, one entry per CDR3 protein. The sample comprises fewer than 1 million distinct CDR3 sequences, under 45% of which are singletons, and under 20% rests with the top ten. The sample was blood. The source of these receptors is a man aged 55 to 70 in good health.

The V and J genes are TRBV20-1 and TRBJ1-1, with unresolved D. Trimming stripped 2 bases from V and 0 bases from J, with 10 bases between. Germline-derived CDR1 and CDR2 are DFQATT and SNEGSKA (reference sequence). The CDR3 runs to 14 residues. In nucleotides, the CDR3 is TGCAGTGCTAGAAAGTGGGCCGTGAACACTGAAGCTTTCTTT. Translated, it gives CSARKWAVNTEAFF.

The rearrangement uses TRBV20-1 and TRBJ2-6; D is undetermined. Germline V gene data show CDR1 as DFQATT and CDR2 as SNEGSKA (reference sequence). CDR3 length: 16 amino acids. V lost 3 bases and J 3 bases, leaving 15 bases between the germline ends. CDR3 sequence reads: CSARSGLQGGANVLTF. CDR3 sequence (DNA): TGCAGTGCTAGGTCGGGCCTACAAGGTGGGGCCAACGTCCTGACTTTC.

The CDR3 DNA sequence: TGTGCCAGCAGTGCGGACAGAGAAAACTATGGCTACACCTTC. Encoded protein: CASSADRENYGYTF. The V gene is TRBV6-2 or TRBV6-3, the J gene TRBJ1-2; D is perhaps TRBD1 (6 bases). Deletions cut 5 bases from V and 2 bases from J, with 12 bases between. Germline V CDR1 and CDR2: MNHEY, SVGEGT. CDR3 length: 14 amino acids.

In this sample, this clonotype turned up a few times. This chain joins TRBV2 and TRBJ2-3, with TRBD2 as a possible D gene (5 bases). Trimming took 4 bases from V and 6 from J, leaving 5 bases between them. This CDR3 contains 11 residues. CDR1 and CDR2 (germline): SNHLY, FYNNEI. The CDR3 DNA is TGTGCCAGCAGTGGGGAGGATACGCAGTATTTT. Protein: CASSGEDTQYF.

V and J are TRBV7-2 and TRBJ2-1; no clear D gene. In germline, CDR1 is SGHTA, CDR2 FQGNSA. V was pared by 1 base and J by 7 bases, with 20 bases between. The CDR3 extends over 17 amino acids. The CDR3 DNA is TGTGCCAGCAGCTTAGGATCCTGGGGTCATAACGGGAATGAGCAGTTCTTC. This gives the protein CASSLGSWGHNGNEQFF.

V gene TRBV3-1 combines with J gene TRBJ2-1, with unresolved D. In germline, CDR1 is LGHDT, CDR2 YNNKEL (reference sequence). The CDR3 contains 11 residues. The V and J ends lost 1 base and 11 bases respectively, with 6 bases between them. The CDR3 loop reads CASSQVRKQFF. DNA of the CDR3: TGTGCCAGCAGCCAAGTTCGAAAGCAGTTCTTC.

There are many counts of this clonotype. The chain employs TRBV4-3 and TRBJ2-2; 9 bases map to TRBD1. The CDR3 spans 15 residues. Germline V lookup: CDR1 LGHNA, CDR2 YSLEER. V lost 3 bases to trimming and J lost 7 bases; unmatched junction nucleotides: 6. CDR3 sequence reads: CASSHWTGAGGELFF. The CDR3 nucleotides read TGCGCCAGCAGCCACTGGACAGGGGCGGGCGGGGAGCTGTTTTTT.

The chain has TRBV9 and TRBJ2-6; D is ambiguous. Trimming stripped 7 bases from V and 0 bases from J, with 11 bases between. CDR1 and CDR2 (germline): SGDLS, YYNGEE. The CDR3 totals 15 residues. CDR3 nucleotide sequence: TGTGCCAGCGGTACACCGTTCTCTGGGGCCAACGTCCTGACTTTC. Encoded protein: CASGTPFSGANVLTF.

This clonotype has more than one count but fewer than ten. V and J are TRBV3-1 and TRBJ2-5; TRBD1 matches 7 bases. The DNA end is a closer match to TRBJ2-7, so the J assignment may be wrong. The CDR3 has 14 residues. CDR1 and CDR2 from the germline V gene are LGHDT and YNNKEL (reference sequence). This CDR3 is CASSSRQGPDEQYF. For the CDR3, the DNA is TGTGCCAGCAGCTCTCGACAGGGTCCCGACGAGCAGTACTTC.

This rearrangement joins TRBV4-1 to TRBJ2-5, with D perhaps being TRBD1 or TRBD2 (5 bases each). The germline V gene encodes CDR1 MGHRA and CDR2 YSYEKL. The V end lost 0 bases, the J end lost 7 bases, and 15 bases lay between the germline ends. The CDR3 totals 15 residues. The CDR3 DNA follows: TGCGCCAGCAGCCAAGAGGCCAGAGGGGTGAGGACCCAGTACTTC. This codes for CASSQEARGVRTQYF.

This clonotype was counted only a few times. The V gene is TRBV12-3 or TRBV12-4, the J gene TRBJ2-3; TRBD1 matches at 9 bases. Germline trimming cut 8 bases from V and 3 bases from J; bases unmatched to any gene: 9. This CDR3 has 15 residues. This CDR3 is CASVSGTGRTDTQYF. CDR3 coding DNA: TGTGCCAGCGTTTCCGGGACAGGGAGAACAGATACGCAGTATTTT.

The gene calls are TRBV7-2 and TRBJ2-7, with a weak D call TRBD1 (5 bases). Trimming took 5 bases from V and 2 from J, leaving 10 bases between them. This CDR3 has 13 residues. In germline, CDR1 is SGHTA, CDR2 FQGNSA. CDR3 bases: TGTGCCAGCAGCGAGGTAGGGGCCTACGAGCAGTACTTC. It codes for CASSEVGAYEQYF.

As regards this clonotype: A read error is possible here, since a much larger clone lies one base away. The gene calls are TRBV6-2 or TRBV6-3 and TRBJ1-1; D ambiguous. The V gene's germline CDR1 is MNHEY and CDR2 SVGEGT. The CDR3 spans 11 residues. For the CDR3, the DNA is TGTGCCGGCAGTTACCCCGGGGAAGCTTTCTTT. Translating it yields CAGSYPGEAFF.

The CDR3 loop reads CASSLRTGPNTGELFF. The CDR3 DNA reads TGTGCCAGCAGCTTAAGGACAGGCCCGAACACCGGGGAGCTGTTTTTT. The chain employs TRBV7-9 and TRBJ2-2; the match to TRBD1 covers 7 bases. V was pared by 2 bases and J by 0 bases, with 3 bases of the junction left unmatched. Per the germline V gene, CDR1 is SEHNR and CDR2 is FQNEAQ (reference sequence). The CDR3 contains 16 residues.

The J gene is TRBJ2-5, the V gene TRBV28, with TRBD1 matching over 7 bases. V gave up 5 bases and J gave up 5 bases; unmatched junction bases: 8. The CDR3 length is 14 residues. The germline CDR1 and CDR2 sequences are MDHEN and SYDVKM. CDR3 in DNA: TGTGCCAGCAGTCGTACAGGGGTGGAGGAGACCCAGTACTTC. This translates into CASSRTGVEETQYF.

The chain is built from TRBV7-2 and TRBJ2-4; possible D gene TRBD2, 5 bases. Germline CDR1 SGHTA, CDR2 FQGNSA. With 5 bases removed from V and 3 bases from J, the gap between germline ends came to 11 bases. The length of the CDR3 is 14 residues. For the CDR3, the DNA is TGTGCCAGCAGCCAGAATGGAGGCAAAAACATTCAGTACTTC. Translation gives CASSQNGGKNIQYF.

This clonotype occurred a few times. J is TRBJ2-3 and V is TRBV20-1; 11 bases fit TRBD2. The V segment lost 5 bases and the J segment 6 bases; nucleotides outside the gene matches: 7. The CDR3 consists of 14 residues. Germline V gene data show CDR1 as DFQATT and CDR2 as SNEGSKA (reference sequence). The CDR3 nucleotides read TGCAGTGCTCCTAGCGGGGGGCTGTATGATACGCAGTATTTT. Residues: CSAPSGGLYDTQYF.

This clonotype was observed a few times. The chain is built from TRBV12-3 or TRBV12-4 and TRBJ2-1; the match to TRBD1 covers 7 bases. V was pared by 4 bases and J by 9 bases, with 6 bases of the junction left unmatched. There are 13 residues in the CDR3. The CDR3 bases are TGTGCCAGCAGTTGGGGACAGACGAGTGAGCAGTTCTTC. Its protein is CASSWGQTSEQFF.

This rearrangement joins TRBV20-1 to TRBJ2-1, with 11 bases matching TRBD2. The J call may be incorrect, as the DNA end agrees better with TRBJ2-7. This CDR3 comprises 16 residues. Germline loops: CDR1 DFQATT, CDR2 SNEGSKA (reference sequence). In nucleotides, the CDR3 is TGCAGTGCTAGGGATTCAAGACTAGCGGGGTACAATGAGCAGTACTTC. Translation: CSARDSRLAGYNEQYF.

V usage is TRBV6-1 and J usage is TRBJ1-1; the match to TRBD1 covers 9 bases. J gave up 4 bases and V 9 bases, and 6 bases lay outside the gene matches. This CDR3 is 13 amino acids long. Germline CDR1 reads MNHNS; CDR2 reads SASEGT. The CDR3 spells CASENRGPTEAFF. The DNA of the CDR3 is TGTGCCAGTGAAAACAGGGGGCCCACTGAAGCTTTCTTT.

The chain uses TRBV5-1 and TRBJ2-4; 12 nucleotides align to TRBD1. The CDR3 consists of 15 residues. V was pared by 4 bases and J by 8 bases, with 7 bases of the junction left unmatched. CDR1 and CDR2 (germline): SGHRS, YFSETQ. Here the CDR3 DNA reads TGCGCCAGCAGCGGGGAGGGACAGGGGGCCGACATTCAGTACTTC. Protein product: CASSGEGQGADIQYF.

For the CDR3, the DNA is TGTGCCAGCAGCGACCAATTGGGGCCAGGGCAGTTCTTC. It specifies CASSDQLGPGQFF. V and J are TRBV7-2 and TRBJ2-1, with D perhaps TRBD1 (5 bases). Per the germline V gene, CDR1 is SGHTA and CDR2 is FQGNSA. The CDR3 consists of 13 residues. V was trimmed by 5 bases and J by 12 bases, leaving 17 bases between them. The variable domain in full, with the rest retrieved from reference TRBV7-2 and TRBJ2-1, is GAGVSQSPSNKVTEKGKDVELRCDPISGHTALYWYRQSLGQGLEFLIYFQGNSAPDKSGLPSDRFSAERTGGSVSTLTIQRTQQEDSAVYLCASSDQLGPGQFFGPGTRLTVL.

Only a few counts were recorded for this clonotype. This chain links TRBV4-3 with TRBJ1-4, with D unclear. The ends were cut back, 0 bases at V and 7 bases at J, with 15 bases in the middle. This CDR3 is built from 16 residues. Per the germline V gene, CDR1 is LGHNA and CDR2 is YSLEER. CDR3 region: CASSQDPSGSGEKLFF. The CDR3 bases are TGCGCCAGCAGCCAAGATCCCTCGGGGTCAGGTGAAAAACTGTTTTTT.

V usage is TRBV13 and J usage is TRBJ2-1, with 9 bases aligning to TRBD2. The length of the CDR3 is 16 residues. Trimming cost V 4 bases and J 12 bases; bases outside gene matches: 16. Looked up from germline, CDR1 is PRHDT and CDR2 is FYEKMQ (reference sequence). CDR3 nucleotide sequence: TGTGCCAGCAGCTATGGGGGGACTAGCTCAGATGTTGGGCAGTTCTTC. It specifies CASSYGGTSSDVGQFF.

This clonotype was picked up a small number of times. The chain links TRBV5-5 to TRBJ1-1, with TRBD1 matching 12 bases. Trimming at V came to 6 bases and at J to 5 bases, leaving 11 bases not matched to a gene. Germline V gene sequence: CDR1 SGHKS, CDR2 YYEKEE (reference sequence). The CDR3 extends over 16 amino acids. In DNA form, the CDR3 reads TGTGCCAGCAACGCGGGACAGGGGGCTTGGGCAACTGAAGCTTTCTTT. Its translation: CASNAGQGAWATEAFF.

The genes are TRBV6-2 or TRBV6-3 and TRBJ2-1, with 9 bases aligning to TRBD1. Germline V gene lookup returns CDR1 MNHEY and CDR2 SVGEGT. The CDR3 spans 16 residues. V trimming: 6 bases; J trimming: 4 bases; junction bases outside the gene matches: 10. Here the CDR3 reads CASRGPGQGVYNEQFF. In DNA, the CDR3 is TGTGCCAGCAGAGGACCGGGACAGGGCGTGTACAATGAGCAGTTCTTC.

A few counts support this clonotype. The rearrangement links TRBV25-1 to TRBJ2-1; weak D call: TRBD1 (6 bases). CDR1 and CDR2 (germline): MGHDK, SYGVNS. CDR3 length: 15 residues. Trimming left V 6 bases short and J 4 bases short, with 16 bases between. The CDR3 protein is CASSSIGTFYNEQFF. The CDR3 DNA reads as TGTGCCAGCAGCAGCATCGGGACATTTTACAATGAGCAGTTCTTC.